This TCR beta chain was captured by sequencing in a study of blood T cell repertoires in COVID-19. Study information: Specimens from acute and convalescent COVID-19 originated in the United States, Italy and Spain. Sources were T cells, B-cell-depleted T cells, or PBMCs; the material itself was cDNA or gDNA.

A single count supports this clone. Germline values: CDR1 MNHEY, CDR2 SVGAGI. The V segment lost 5 bases and the J segment 5 bases; nucleotides outside the gene matches: 5. The CDR3 has 15 amino acids. In the original analysis: From reference gene primer amplification, estimates of nucleated cell counts were derived. Profiling relied on immunoSEQ multiplex PCR, and the TCRdb table lists in-frame clones only, not all of them. From that table come the V and J calls and clone size; the DNA was used to work out D and trimming. Among 470,000 or so clones listed, 80% to 90% were seen once. V usage is TRBV6-5 and J usage is TRBJ2-2; 10 bases fit TRBD1. The sample taken for sequencing was peripheral blood. This clonotype originated in a woman aged 30 to 39 with acute or convalescent COVID-19. CDR3 coding DNA: TGTGCCAGCAGTCCGCGGGACAGGGGTACCGGGGAGCTGTTTTTT. It yields the protein CASSPRDRGTGELFF.